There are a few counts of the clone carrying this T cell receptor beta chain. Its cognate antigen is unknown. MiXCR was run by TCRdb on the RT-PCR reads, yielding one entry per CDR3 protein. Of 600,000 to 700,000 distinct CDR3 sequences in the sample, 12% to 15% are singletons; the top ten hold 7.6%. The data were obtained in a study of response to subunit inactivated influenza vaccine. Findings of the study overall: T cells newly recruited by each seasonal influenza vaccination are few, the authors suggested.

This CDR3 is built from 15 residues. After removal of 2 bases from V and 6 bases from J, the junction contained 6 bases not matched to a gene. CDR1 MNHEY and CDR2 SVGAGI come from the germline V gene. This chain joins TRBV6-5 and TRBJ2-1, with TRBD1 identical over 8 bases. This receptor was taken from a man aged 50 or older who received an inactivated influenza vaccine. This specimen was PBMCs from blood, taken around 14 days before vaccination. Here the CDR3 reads CASSYDRGTLNEQFF. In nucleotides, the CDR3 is TGTGCCAGCAGTTACGACAGGGGTACGCTCAATGAGCAGTTCTTC.